This TCR beta chain came from a study of cytomegalovirus exposure and HLA in healthy donors. The CDR3 length is 14 residues. Germline CDR1 and CDR2: LNHDA and SQIVND (reference sequence). The V gene lost 1 base and the J gene lost 1 base, with 7 bases spanning the gap. PCR amplification relied on 60 Vbeta primers (plus 13 Jbeta primers). TCRdb keeps only in-frame clones here, not all; method: immunoSEQ multiplex PCR. The table has 70,000 to 95,000 clones, approximately 80% seen once. The material sequenced was PBMCs. The origin of this receptor is a man aged 45-65 years in good health and CMV-seronegative. The V gene is TRBV19, the J gene TRBJ1-1; D not resolved. The CDR3, as DNA: TGTGCCAGTAGTATAGGTCCACAGAACACTGAAGCTTTCTTT. This translates into CASSIGPQNTEAFF.